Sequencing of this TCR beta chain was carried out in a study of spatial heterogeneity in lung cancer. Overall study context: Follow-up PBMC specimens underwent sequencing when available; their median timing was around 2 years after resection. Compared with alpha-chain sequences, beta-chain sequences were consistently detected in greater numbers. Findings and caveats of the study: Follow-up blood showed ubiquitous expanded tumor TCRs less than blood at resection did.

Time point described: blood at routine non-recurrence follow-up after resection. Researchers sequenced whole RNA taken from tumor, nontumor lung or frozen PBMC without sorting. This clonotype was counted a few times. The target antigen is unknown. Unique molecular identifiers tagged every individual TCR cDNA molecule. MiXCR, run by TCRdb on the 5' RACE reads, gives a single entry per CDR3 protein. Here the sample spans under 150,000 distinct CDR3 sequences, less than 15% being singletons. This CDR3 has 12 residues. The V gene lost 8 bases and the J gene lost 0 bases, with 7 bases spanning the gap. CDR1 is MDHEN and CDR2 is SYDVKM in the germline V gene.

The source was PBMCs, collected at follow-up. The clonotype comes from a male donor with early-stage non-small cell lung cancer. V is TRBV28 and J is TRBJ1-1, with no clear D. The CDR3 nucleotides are TGTGCCAGCGAACAGTTGAACACTGAAGCTTTCTTT. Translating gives CASEQLNTEAFF.